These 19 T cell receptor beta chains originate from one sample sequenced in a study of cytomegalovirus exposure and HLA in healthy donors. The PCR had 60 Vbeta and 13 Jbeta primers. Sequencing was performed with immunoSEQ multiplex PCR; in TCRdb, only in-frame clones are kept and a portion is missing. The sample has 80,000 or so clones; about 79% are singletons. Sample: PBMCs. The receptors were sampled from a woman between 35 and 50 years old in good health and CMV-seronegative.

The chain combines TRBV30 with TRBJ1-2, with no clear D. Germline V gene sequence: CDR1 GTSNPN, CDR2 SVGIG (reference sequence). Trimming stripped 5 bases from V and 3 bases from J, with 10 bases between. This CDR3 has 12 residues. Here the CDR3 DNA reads TGTGCCTGGGTTGGAACAGACTATGGCTACACCTTC. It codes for CAWVGTDYGYTF.

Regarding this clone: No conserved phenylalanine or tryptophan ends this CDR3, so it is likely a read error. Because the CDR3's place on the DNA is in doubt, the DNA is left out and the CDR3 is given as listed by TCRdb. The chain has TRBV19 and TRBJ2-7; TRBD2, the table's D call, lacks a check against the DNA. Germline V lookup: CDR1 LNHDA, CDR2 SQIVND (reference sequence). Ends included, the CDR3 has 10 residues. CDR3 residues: CASTMGGGRP.

The CDR3 sequence: CASSQKGQGRGAEAFF. CDR3 DNA: TGTGCCAGCTCACAGAAGGGACAGGGCCGGGGCGCTGAAGCTTTCTTT. V is TRBV18 and J is TRBJ1-1; 9 bases fit TRBD1. The germline CDR1 and CDR2 sequences are KGHSH and LQKENI. V was clipped by 4 bases and J by 6 bases; unmatched bases: 12. The CDR3 spans 16 residues.

CDR3 DNA: TGTGCCTGGAGTCTAGGGGCTTACTCTGGAAACACCATATATTTT. Translating it yields CAWSLGAYSGNTIYF. V and J are TRBV30 and TRBJ1-3, with a possible D match to TRBD1 (5 bases). Trimming left V 2 bases short and J 0 bases short, with 11 bases between. Looked up from germline, CDR1 is GTSNPN and CDR2 is SVGIG (reference sequence). The CDR3 is made up of 15 amino acids.

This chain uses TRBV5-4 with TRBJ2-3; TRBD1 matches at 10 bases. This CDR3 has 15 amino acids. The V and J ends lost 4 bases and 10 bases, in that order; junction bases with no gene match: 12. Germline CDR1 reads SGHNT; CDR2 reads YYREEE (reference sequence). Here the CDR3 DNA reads TGTGCCAGCAGCCCCCCGGGACAGGGGATATACGCGCAGTATTTT. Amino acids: CASSPPGQGIYAQYF. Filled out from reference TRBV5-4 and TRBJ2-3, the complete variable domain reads ETGVTQSPTHLIKTRGQQVTLRCSSQSGHNTVSWYQQALGQGPQFIFQYYREEENGRGNFPPRFSGLQFPNYSSELNVNALELDDSALYLCASSPPGQGIYAQYFGPGTRLTVL.

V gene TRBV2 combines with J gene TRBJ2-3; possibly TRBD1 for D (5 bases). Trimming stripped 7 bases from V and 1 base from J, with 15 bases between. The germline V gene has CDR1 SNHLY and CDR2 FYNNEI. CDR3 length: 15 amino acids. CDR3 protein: CASTETRARTDTQYF. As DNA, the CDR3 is TGTGCCAGCACGGAGACCAGGGCCCGCACAGATACGCAGTATTTT.

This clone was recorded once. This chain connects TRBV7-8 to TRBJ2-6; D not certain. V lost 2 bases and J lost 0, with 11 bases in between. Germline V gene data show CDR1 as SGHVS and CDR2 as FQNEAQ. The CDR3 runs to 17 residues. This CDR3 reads CASSLKNPSSGANVLTF. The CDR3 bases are TGTGCCAGCAGCTTAAAGAATCCGAGCTCTGGGGCCAACGTCCTGACTTTC.

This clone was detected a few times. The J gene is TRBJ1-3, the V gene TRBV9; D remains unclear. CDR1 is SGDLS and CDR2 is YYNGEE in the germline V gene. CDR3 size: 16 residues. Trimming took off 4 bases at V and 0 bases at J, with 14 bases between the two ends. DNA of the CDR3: TGTGCCAGCAGCACCGGGCAGAGGGCCTCTGGAAACACCATATATTTT. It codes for CASSTGQRASGNTIYF.

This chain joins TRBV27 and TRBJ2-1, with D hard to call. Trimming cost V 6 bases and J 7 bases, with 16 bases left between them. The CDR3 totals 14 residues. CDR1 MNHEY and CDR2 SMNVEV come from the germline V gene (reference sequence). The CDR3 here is CASSATRLGNEQFF. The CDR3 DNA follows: TGTGCCAGCAGCGCCACCAGACTCGGTAATGAGCAGTTCTTC.

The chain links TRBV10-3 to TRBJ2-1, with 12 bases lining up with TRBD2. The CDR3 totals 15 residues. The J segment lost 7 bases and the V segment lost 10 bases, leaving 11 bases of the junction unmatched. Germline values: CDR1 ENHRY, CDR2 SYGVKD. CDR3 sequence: CATRTSGEMGNEQFF. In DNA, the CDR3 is TGTGCCACTAGGACTAGCGGGGAGATGGGTAATGAGCAGTTCTTC.

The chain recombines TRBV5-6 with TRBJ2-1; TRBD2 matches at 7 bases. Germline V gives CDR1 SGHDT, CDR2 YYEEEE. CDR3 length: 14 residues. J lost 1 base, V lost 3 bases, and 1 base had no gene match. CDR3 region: CASSWRGSYNEQFF. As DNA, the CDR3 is TGTGCCAGCAGCTGGCGGGGGTCCTACAATGAGCAGTTCTTC. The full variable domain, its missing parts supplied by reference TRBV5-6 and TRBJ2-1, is DAGVTQSPTHLIKTRGQQVTLRCSPKSGHDTVSWYQQALGQGPQFIFQYYEEEERQRGNFPDRFSGHQFPNYSSELNVNALLLGDSALYLCASSWRGSYNEQFFGPGTRLTVL.

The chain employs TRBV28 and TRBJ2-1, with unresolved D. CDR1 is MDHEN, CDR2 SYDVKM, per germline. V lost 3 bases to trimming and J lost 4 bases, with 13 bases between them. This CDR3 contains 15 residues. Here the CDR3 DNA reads TGTGCCAGCAGTTTCTTGTCCTCTCGTTACAATGAGCAGTTCTTC. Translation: CASSFLSSRYNEQFF.

In DNA form, the CDR3 reads TGTGCCAGCAGACCGGTCACTCGAAACACCGGGGAGCTGTTTTTT. As protein: CASRPVTRNTGELFF. The chain employs TRBV6-1 and TRBJ2-2; D is unclear. CDR3 length equals 15 residues. Germline-derived CDR1 and CDR2 are MNHNS and SASEGT. V lost 6 bases and J lost 2, with 13 bases in between.

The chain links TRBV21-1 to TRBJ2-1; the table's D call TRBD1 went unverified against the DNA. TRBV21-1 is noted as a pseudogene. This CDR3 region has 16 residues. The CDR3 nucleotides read TGTGCCAGCAGCAAAAGGGGCTCTTACCTCTACAATGAGCAGTTCTTC. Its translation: CASSKRGSYLYNEQFF.

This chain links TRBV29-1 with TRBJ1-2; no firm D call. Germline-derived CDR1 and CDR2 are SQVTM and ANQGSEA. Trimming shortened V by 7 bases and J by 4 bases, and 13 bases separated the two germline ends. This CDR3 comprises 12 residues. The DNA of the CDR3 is TGCAGCGCTACGACACTAGCCTATGGCTACACCTTC. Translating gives CSATTLAYGYTF. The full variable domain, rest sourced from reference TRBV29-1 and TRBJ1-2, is SAVISQKPSRDICQRGTSLTIQCQVDSQVTMMFWYRQQPGQSLTLIATANQGSEATYESGFVIDKFPISRPNLTFSTLTVSNMSPEDSSIYLCSATTLAYGYTFGSGTRLTVV.

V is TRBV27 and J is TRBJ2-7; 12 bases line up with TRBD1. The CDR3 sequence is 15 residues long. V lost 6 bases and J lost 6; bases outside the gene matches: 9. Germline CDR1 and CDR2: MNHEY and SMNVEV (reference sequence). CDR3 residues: CASRATGQGAGEQYF. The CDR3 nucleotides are TGTGCCAGCAGGGCCACGGGACAGGGGGCCGGCGAGCAGTACTTC.

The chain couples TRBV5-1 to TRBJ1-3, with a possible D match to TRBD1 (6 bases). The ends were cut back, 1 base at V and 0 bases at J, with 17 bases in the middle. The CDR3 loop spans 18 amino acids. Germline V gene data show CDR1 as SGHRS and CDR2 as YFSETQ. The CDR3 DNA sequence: TGCGCCAGCAGCTTGTTACCGGACAGAATCTTCTCTGGAAACACCATATATTTT. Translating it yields CASSLLPDRIFSGNTIYF.

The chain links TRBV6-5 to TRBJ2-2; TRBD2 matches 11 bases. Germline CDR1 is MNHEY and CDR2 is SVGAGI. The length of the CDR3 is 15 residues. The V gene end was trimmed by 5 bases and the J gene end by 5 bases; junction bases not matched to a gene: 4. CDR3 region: CASSQLAGETGELFF. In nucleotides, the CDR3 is TGTGCCAGCAGTCAACTAGCGGGAGAGACCGGGGAGCTGTTTTTT.

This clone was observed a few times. The CDR3 sequence: CSVAHTSSGNTIYF. In DNA, the CDR3 is TGCAGCGTTGCCCATACAAGCTCTGGAAACACCATATATTTT. V and J are TRBV29-1 and TRBJ1-3; D remains ambiguous. The CDR3 runs to 14 residues. Trimming took 4 bases from V and 0 from J, leaving 10 bases between them. Germline V CDR1 and CDR2: SQVTM, ANQGSEA.